The 21 T cell receptor beta chains presented below share a single source sample, sequenced in a study of blood T cell repertoires in COVID-19. Sequencing was performed with immunoSEQ multiplex PCR; in TCRdb, only in-frame clones are kept and a portion is missing. The profile covers about 280,000 clones, with 86% appearing a single time and over 10% taken by the ten largest. Sample: peripheral blood. These receptors originate from a woman in her seventies with COVID-19, enrolled during active disease.

The chain is built from TRBV6-2 or TRBV6-3 and TRBJ2-7, with 11 bases aligning to TRBD1. Per germline, CDR1 MNHEY and CDR2 SVGEGT. This CDR3 is 15 amino acids long. Losses at the gene ends were 1 base for V and 4 bases for J; bases not matched to a gene: 3. The chain's CDR3 is CASSYWTGGRYEQYF. The CDR3 coding sequence is TGTGCCAGCAGTTACTGGACAGGGGGCAGGTACGAGCAGTACTTC.

This clone has just a few counts. The chain's CDR3 is CASSSAGGIGAFF. CDR3 coding DNA: TGTGCCAGCAGTTCGGCAGGGGGCATTGGAGCTTTCTTT. V usage is TRBV27 and J usage is TRBJ1-1; 8 positions agree with TRBD1. With V trimmed by 4 bases and J by 10 bases, 8 bases remained unmatched. The V gene's germline CDR1 is MNHEY and CDR2 SMNVEV (reference sequence). The CDR3 runs 13 residues.

This clone has a single count. J is TRBJ2-3 and V is TRBV19; 8 nucleotides align to TRBD2. The CDR3 sequence is 16 residues long. Germline CDR1 LNHDA, CDR2 SQIVND (reference sequence). The V and J ends lost 1 base and 4 bases, in that order; junction bases with no gene match: 7. The CDR3 coding sequence is TGTGCCAGTAGTATAGTGTCGGGGGGGGGCTCAGATACGCAGTATTTT. Its translation: CASSIVSGGGSDTQYF.

This clone was recorded once. DNA of the CDR3: TGTGCTAGTGGTTTGGACAGGGGCACAGATACGCAGTATTTT. It yields the protein CASGLDRGTDTQYF. This rearrangement joins TRBV12-5 to TRBJ2-3, with D tentatively TRBD1 (6 bases). The germline gives CDR1 LGHNT, CDR2 FRNRAP. CDR3 size: 14 residues. Trimming took 1 base from V and 1 from J, leaving 6 bases between them.

V gene TRBV30 combines with J gene TRBJ1-1, with 9 nucleotides matching TRBD1. The ends lost 2 bases at V and 1 base at J; junction bases unmatched: 5. The V gene's germline CDR1 is GTSNPN and CDR2 SVGIG (reference sequence). The CDR3 consists of 15 residues. CDR3 in DNA: TGTGCCTGGAGTACGGGACAGGGAGGGAACACTGAAGCTTTCTTT. It codes for CAWSTGQGGNTEAFF.

This clone was recorded only once. The V gene is TRBV2, the J gene TRBJ1-5; D might be TRBD1 (5 bases). Germline V gives CDR1 SNHLY, CDR2 FYNNEI. Trimming cost V 3 bases and J 3 bases, with 9 bases left between them. CDR3 length: 14 residues. The CDR3 DNA is TGTGCCAGCAGTGAGGCAGGGTTCAATCAGCCCCAGCATTTT. This gives the protein CASSEAGFNQPQHF.

This clone has only one observation. The chain is built from TRBV27 and TRBJ1-2, with D uncertain. Germline V lookup: CDR1 MNHEY, CDR2 SMNVEV (reference sequence). The CDR3 has 13 residues. The germline V and J ends were trimmed by 3 bases and 4 bases, with 9 bases remaining between them. Written as DNA, the CDR3 is TGTGCCAGCAGTTTGGTCCCGGGCTATGGCTACACCTTC. This encodes CASSLVPGYGYTF.

The gene calls are TRBV5-1 and TRBJ2-5; perhaps TRBD1 as D (6 bases). Germline loops: CDR1 SGHRS, CDR2 YFSETQ. Deletions cut 3 bases from V and 2 bases from J, with 11 bases between. This CDR3 region has 14 residues. The CDR3 sequence is CASSSQGFQETQYF. In nucleotides, the CDR3 is TGCGCCAGCAGCTCTCAGGGGTTTCAAGAGACCCAGTACTTC. The full variable domain, its missing parts supplied by reference TRBV5-1 and TRBJ2-5, is KAGVTQTPRYLIKTRGQQVTLSCSPISGHRSVSWYQQTPGQGLQFLFEYFSETQRNKGNFPGRFSGRQFSNSRSEMNVSTLELGDSALYLCASSSQGFQETQYFGPGTRLLVL.

This clone showed up just once. The chain has TRBV27 and TRBJ2-1; D uncertain. CDR1 MNHEY and CDR2 SMNVEV come from the germline V gene (reference sequence). This CDR3 has 14 residues. The V and J ends lost 11 bases and 5 bases respectively, with 19 bases between them. CDR3 bases: TGTGCCTCTCGAGGAAGCTACCTGAACAATGAGCAGTTCTTC. Translation gives CASRGSYLNNEQFF.

The chain recombines TRBV19 with TRBJ2-7, with D perhaps TRBD2 (5 bases). The CDR3 length is 15 residues. V was clipped by 6 bases and J by 0 bases, with 15 bases between them. CDR1 is LNHDA and CDR2 is SQIVND in the germline V gene (reference sequence). CDR3 in DNA: TGTGCCAGTAGCATTACGGGGAGTGCCTCCTACGAGCAGTACTTC. Protein sequence: CASSITGSASYEQYF. The full variable domain, completed using reference TRBV19 and TRBJ2-7, is DGGITQSPKYLFRKEGQNVTLSCEQNLNHDAMYWYRQDPGQGLRLIYYSQIVNDFQKGDIAEGYSVSREKKESFPLTVTSAQKNPTAFYLCASSITGSASYEQYFGPGTRLTVT.

The chain combines TRBV6-5 with TRBJ1-1; D perhaps matches TRBD1 (6 bases). Germline V gene data show CDR1 as MNHEY and CDR2 as SVGAGI. This CDR3 contains 14 residues. V lost 4 bases, J lost 4 bases, and 13 bases lay in between. For the CDR3, the DNA is TGTGCCAGCAGTTCCCCTACAGGGACCACTGAAGCTTTCTTT. Residues: CASSSPTGTTEAFF.

A single count supports this clone. V usage is TRBV20-1 and J usage is TRBJ1-2; D is possibly TRBD1 (6 bases). The germline gives CDR1 DFQATT, CDR2 SNEGSKA (reference sequence). This CDR3 has 14 amino acids. Trimming cost V 3 bases and J 4 bases, with 15 bases left between them. As DNA, the CDR3 is TGCAGTGCTAGTCCCCAGGGGTTCCTCTATGGCTACACCTTC. This gives the protein CSASPQGFLYGYTF.

The chain has TRBV28 and TRBJ2-5; no clear D. Germline assignment: CDR1 MDHEN and CDR2 SYDVKM. This CDR3 contains 14 residues. Deletions cut 2 bases from V and 3 bases from J, with 10 bases between. This CDR3 reads CASSLELPKETQYF. CDR3 nucleotide sequence: TGTGCCAGCAGTTTAGAACTACCTAAAGAGACCCAGTACTTC.

V and J are TRBV9 and TRBJ1-2, with 10 bases lining up with TRBD1. CDR3 length: 16 amino acids. The V and J ends lost 4 bases and 1 base, in that order; junction bases with no gene match: 7. Looked up from germline, CDR1 is SGDLS and CDR2 is YYNGEE. CDR3 in amino acids: CASSPRTGGINYGYTF. DNA of the CDR3: TGTGCCAGCAGCCCGAGGACAGGGGGAATTAACTATGGCTACACCTTC.

This chain joins TRBV7-2 and TRBJ2-3; D gene uncertain. The CDR3 has 14 residues. Deletions cut 3 bases from V and 1 base from J, with 8 bases between. Per germline, CDR1 SGHTA and CDR2 FQGNSA. The CDR3 loop is CASSFKEGTDTQYF. The CDR3 coding sequence is TGTGCCAGCAGCTTCAAAGAGGGCACAGATACGCAGTATTTT.

The chain has TRBV5-1 and TRBJ2-6; 8 bases agree with TRBD1. V trimming: 4 bases; J trimming: 4 bases; junction bases outside the gene matches: 7. In germline, CDR1 is SGHRS, CDR2 YFSETQ. The CDR3 contains 16 residues. The CDR3 nucleotides read TGCGCCAGCAGCATGCTGACAGGGGTCGGGGCCAACGTCCTGACTTTC. It translates to CASSMLTGVGANVLTF.

This chain connects TRBV5-1 to TRBJ1-3, with D unclear. The CDR3 is 16 amino acids. From germline, CDR1 is SGHRS and CDR2 YFSETQ. Trimming took 0 bases from V and 4 from J, leaving 14 bases between them. CDR3 DNA sequence: TGCGCCAGCAGCTTGGGGCAGGCCATTGGAGGAAACACCATATATTTT. It yields the protein CASSLGQAIGGNTIYF.

This chain joins TRBV18 and TRBJ2-2; TRBD1 agrees at 9 bases. CDR1 KGHSH and CDR2 LQKENI come from the germline V gene. The CDR3 length is 14 residues. V shed 4 bases and J 3 bases; nucleotides not matched to a gene: 0. This CDR3 is CASSRQGDTGELFF. CDR3 in DNA: TGTGCCAGCTCACGACAGGGGGACACCGGGGAGCTGTTTTTT.

This clone was recorded a few times. The rearrangement links TRBV7-2 to TRBJ2-7, with D possibly being TRBD2 (5 bases). Trimming cost V 5 bases and J 1 base, with 15 bases left between them. The CDR3 covers 15 residues. CDR1 and CDR2 from the germline V gene are SGHTA and FQGNSA. CDR3 nucleotide sequence: TGTGCCAGCAGCCCGACTGGCGGGCCGTCCTACGAGCAGTACTTC. This gives the protein CASSPTGGPSYEQYF.

The rearrangement joins TRBV7-6 to TRBJ1-3; TRBD1 matches at 8 bases. Germline CDR1 is SGHVS and CDR2 is FNYEAQ. This CDR3 is built from 15 residues. V was pared by 6 bases and J by 0 bases, with 4 bases of the junction left unmatched. Here the CDR3 reads CASSTDRASGNTIYF. CDR3 sequence (DNA): TGTGCCAGCAGTACGGACAGGGCCTCTGGAAACACCATATATTTT.

The V gene is TRBV24-1, the J gene TRBJ1-1; D is perhaps TRBD1 (5 bases). Germline V gene sequence: CDR1 KGHDR, CDR2 SFDVKD. The CDR3 extends over 15 amino acids. V was clipped by 3 bases and J by 5 bases, with 15 bases between them. CDR3 sequence: CATSDTGSLGTEAFF. The CDR3 nucleotides read TGTGCCACCAGTGATACAGGAAGCTTGGGAACTGAAGCTTTCTTT.